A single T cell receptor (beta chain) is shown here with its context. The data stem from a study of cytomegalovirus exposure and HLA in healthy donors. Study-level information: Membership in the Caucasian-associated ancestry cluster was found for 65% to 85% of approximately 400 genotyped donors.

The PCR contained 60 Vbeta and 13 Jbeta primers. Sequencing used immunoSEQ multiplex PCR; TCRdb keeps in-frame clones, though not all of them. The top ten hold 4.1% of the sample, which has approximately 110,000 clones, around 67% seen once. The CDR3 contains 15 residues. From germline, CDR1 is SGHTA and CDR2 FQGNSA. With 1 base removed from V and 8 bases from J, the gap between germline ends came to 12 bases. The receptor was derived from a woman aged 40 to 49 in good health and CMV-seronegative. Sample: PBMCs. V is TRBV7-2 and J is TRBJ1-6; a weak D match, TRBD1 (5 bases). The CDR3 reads CASSLVTRVDSPLHF. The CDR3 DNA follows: TGTGCCAGCAGCTTAGTTACCAGGGTTGATTCACCCCTCCACTTT.